The rows below give T cell receptor beta chains drawn from one sample of a study of blood T cell repertoires in COVID-19. This table comes from immunoSEQ multiplex PCR, and its TCRdb copy is limited to in-frame clones, with some not included. In the table there are roughly 340,000 clones, 88% of which are singletons. The sequencing sample was made of peripheral blood. These receptors all stem from a woman in her 70s with COVID-19, enrolled during active disease. Each CDR3 is given with its conserved first and last residue. The D gene is left open where the match is weak. Size is omitted from some rows. Given values are once, few, many or a class for expanded clones.

j_gene | v_gene | abundance | d_gene | CDR3nt | CDR3aa
TRBJ1-4 | TRBV29-1 | - | TRBD1 | TGCAGCGTCCGACAGGGGGCTGGTAATGAAAAACTGTTTTTT | CSVRQGAGNEKLFF
TRBJ1-4 | TRBV2 | - | - | TGTGCCAGCAGTGAATGTACATTCAAGGGGGAAAAACTGTTTTTT | CASSECTFKGEKLFF
TRBJ1-6 | TRBV6-5 | - | TRBD1 | TGTGCCAGCAGTTACGATAGGGGACAGGGGGATTCACCCCTCCACTTT | CASSYDRGQGDSPLHF
TRBJ1-2 | TRBV20-1 | - | TRBD1 | TGCAGTGCTGCCCGGGACAGTCAGTCCTTC | CSAARDSQSF
TRBJ2-5 | TRBV18 | - | - | TGTGCCAGCTCACGCGCGCGGGGCGGGCAAGAGACCCAGTACTTC | CASSRARGGQETQYF
TRBJ2-1 | TRBV27 | - | - | TGTGCCAGCAGTTTCAACAGGCTATCCCACAATGAGCAGTTCTTC | CASSFNRLSHNEQFF
TRBJ1-2 | TRBV6-5 | - | - | TGTGCCAGCACCCTACAGGGAGCCTATGGCTACACCTTC | CASTLQGAYGYTF
TRBJ1-3 | TRBV27 | - | - | TGTGCCAGCAGATCCGGTCACTCTGGAAACACCATATATTTT | CASRSGHSGNTIYF
TRBJ2-7 | TRBV21-1 | - | - | TGTGCCAGCAGCAACCGGGGGGGGATCTCCTACGAGCAGTACTTC | CASSNRGGISYEQYF
TRBJ2-1 | TRBV2 | - | - | TGTGCCAGCAGTGGACAATTATACAATGAGCAGTTCTTC | CASSGQLYNEQFF
TRBJ2-7 | TRBV29-1 | - | - | TGCAGCGTTACAGGGCCGGCCAACTACGAGCAGTACTTC | CSVTGPANYEQYF
TRBJ1-1 | TRBV25-1 | - | TRBD1 | TGTGCCAGCAGTGAACAGGGGGCGGTAGCTTTCTTT | CASSEQGAVAFF
TRBJ1-3 | TRBV27 | - | TRBD1 | TGTGCCAGCAGTCTTCTTACCTTTGACAGGGGGACTGGAAACACCATATATTTT | CASSLLTFDRGTGNTIYF
TRBJ2-7 | TRBV4-1 | - | TRBD2 | TGCGCCAGCAGCCCCCGGGGACTAGCGGGGGCCTCCTACGAGCAGTACTTC | CASSPRGLAGASYEQYF
TRBJ2-4 | TRBV7-9 | - | TRBD1 | TGTGCCAGCAGTTCGGGGACAGTTCTAGCCAAAAACATTCAGTACTTC | CASSSGTVLAKNIQYF
TRBJ1-6 | TRBV10-3 | - | - | TGTGCCATCAACGACAGTAGAAATTCACCCCTCCACTTT | CAINDSRNSPLHF
TRBJ1-3 | TRBV3-1/TRBV3-2 | - | - | TGTGCCAGCAGCCAAGAAGTTTGGGGGGGCTCTGGAAACACCATATATTTT | CASSQEVWGGSGNTIYF
TRBJ1-1 | TRBV3-1/TRBV3-2 | - | - | TGTGCCAGCAGCCAAGAACTGGGCAGGGGAAGGACTGAAGCTTTCTTT | CASSQELGRGRTEAFF
TRBJ2-3 | TRBV6-1 | few | TRBD2 | TGTGCCAGCAGTGAGGGGACTAGCAGAGATACGCAGTATTTT | CASSEGTSRDTQYF
TRBJ2-2 | TRBV28 | once | TRBD1 | TGTGCCAGCACCCCCAGGGGGACCGGGGAGCTGTTTTTT | CASTPRGTGELFF
TRBJ2-7 | TRBV3-1/TRBV3-2 | few | TRBD2 | TGTGCCAGCAGCCAATCGCGGGGGTCCTACGAGCAGTACTTC | CASSQSRGSYEQYF
TRBJ2-1 | TRBV13 | - | - | TGTGCCAGCAGCTTAATGTACAGGGGACTCCTCAATGAGCAGTTCTTC | CASSLMYRGLLNEQFF
TRBJ1-5 | TRBV2 | - | - | TGTGCCAGCTCCCCAGGGAGCAATCAGCCCCAGCATTTT | CASSPGSNQPQHF
TRBJ1-2 | TRBV5-4 | - | TRBD1 | TGTGCCAGCAGCATCCAGGGGGGCGATGGCTACACCTTC | CASSIQGGDGYTF
TRBJ2-3 | TRBV27 | - | - | TGTGCCAGCAGTTTATCGCGGGGGCCTAGCACAGATACGCAGTATTTT | CASSLSRGPSTDTQYF
TRBJ1-5 | TRBV20-1 | - | - | TGCAGTGCTAGTAGTTTTGGTGGGGCAGCAGGCAATCAGCCCCAGCATTTT | CSASSFGGAAGNQPQHF
TRBJ2-2 | TRBV5-1 | - | - | TGCGCCAGCAGCTTGGCGCCCCCCGTAGGACAGGGAGGGAGCACCGGGGAGCTGTTTTTT | CASSLAPPVGQGGSTGELFF
TRBJ2-3 | TRBV29-1 | - | - | TGCAGCGTTGGGGGACATTATACAGATACGCAGTATTTT | CSVGGHYTDTQYF
TRBJ2-2 | TRBV9 | few | - | TGTGCCAGCAGCGTAGTAGGAGGGGGCGCCAACGGGGAGCTGTTTTTT | CASSVVGGGANGELFF
TRBJ1-5 | TRBV28 | - | - | TGTGCCACCATTTCCCACGAGGGGGGGAGCAATCAGCCCCAGCATTTT | CATISHEGGSNQPQHF
TRBJ1-3 | TRBV15 | - | - | TGTGCCACCGGTACGTTCCTGGGCGGAGGAGGAAACACCATATATTTT | CATGTFLGGGGNTIYF
TRBJ1-5 | TRBV27 | - | - | TGTGCCAGCAGCCCAGGCGCGGGGTTAGGAAATCAGCCCCAGCATTTT | CASSPGAGLGNQPQHF
TRBJ2-2 | TRBV28 | - | TRBD2 | TGTGCCAGCAATACGGGGGGGCGGACCGGGGAGCTGTTTTTT | CASNTGGRTGELFF
TRBJ1-3 | TRBV7-9 | - | - | TGTGCCAGCAGCTTAGTTCTAGGCTGGGGAAACACCATATATTTT | CASSLVLGWGNTIYF
TRBJ1-3 | TRBV6-5 | - | - | TGTGCCAGCAAACCTGGGACATCGGGAAACACCATATATTTT | CASKPGTSGNTIYF
TRBJ1-6 | TRBV7-2 | - | TRBD1 | TGTGCCAGCAGCCCGGGACAGGGATATTCACCCCTCCACTTT | CASSPGQGYSPLHF
TRBJ2-4 | TRBV27 | few | - | TGTGCCAGGATGGCCTCTTCGGCGGAGACTTACAAAAACATTCAGTACTTC | CARMASSAETYKNIQYF
TRBJ1-6 | TRBV5-4 | few | TRBD1 | TGTGCCAGCAGCTTCTGGACAGGGGGCGTTTCACCCCTCCACTTT | CASSFWTGGVSPLHF
TRBJ2-5 | TRBV4-2 | - | - | TGTGCCAGCAGCCAAGATGGAGCTAGTGGGGAGACCCAGTACTTC | CASSQDGASGETQYF
TRBJ1-6 | TRBV20-1 | - | - | TGCAGTGCTAGTCAGAATAATTCACCCCTCCACTTT | CSASQNNSPLHF
TRBJ1-2 | TRBV7-3 | - | - | TGTGCCAGCAGCTTAAGCGTCGGGGAAGGGGGTGGCTACACCTTC | CASSLSVGEGGGYTF
TRBJ2-2 | TRBV19 | - | TRBD2 | TGTGCCAGTAGTAATCAGCGGGGGCCTAACACCGGGGAGCTGTTTTTT | CASSNQRGPNTGELFF
TRBJ2-3 | TRBV25-1 | - | TRBD1 | TGTGCCAGCAGTGGGGGTAGGGGGCCTGGCACAGATACGCAGTATTTT | CASSGGRGPGTDTQYF
TRBJ1-6 | TRBV28 | - | TRBD1 | TGTGCCAGCAGTCCTACAGGGGGCCTCTATAATTCACCCCTCCACTTT | CASSPTGGLYNSPLHF
TRBJ2-3 | TRBV7-9 | - | - | TGTGCCAGCACACTAGTCGCGGCGGATACGCAGTATTTT | CASTLVAADTQYF